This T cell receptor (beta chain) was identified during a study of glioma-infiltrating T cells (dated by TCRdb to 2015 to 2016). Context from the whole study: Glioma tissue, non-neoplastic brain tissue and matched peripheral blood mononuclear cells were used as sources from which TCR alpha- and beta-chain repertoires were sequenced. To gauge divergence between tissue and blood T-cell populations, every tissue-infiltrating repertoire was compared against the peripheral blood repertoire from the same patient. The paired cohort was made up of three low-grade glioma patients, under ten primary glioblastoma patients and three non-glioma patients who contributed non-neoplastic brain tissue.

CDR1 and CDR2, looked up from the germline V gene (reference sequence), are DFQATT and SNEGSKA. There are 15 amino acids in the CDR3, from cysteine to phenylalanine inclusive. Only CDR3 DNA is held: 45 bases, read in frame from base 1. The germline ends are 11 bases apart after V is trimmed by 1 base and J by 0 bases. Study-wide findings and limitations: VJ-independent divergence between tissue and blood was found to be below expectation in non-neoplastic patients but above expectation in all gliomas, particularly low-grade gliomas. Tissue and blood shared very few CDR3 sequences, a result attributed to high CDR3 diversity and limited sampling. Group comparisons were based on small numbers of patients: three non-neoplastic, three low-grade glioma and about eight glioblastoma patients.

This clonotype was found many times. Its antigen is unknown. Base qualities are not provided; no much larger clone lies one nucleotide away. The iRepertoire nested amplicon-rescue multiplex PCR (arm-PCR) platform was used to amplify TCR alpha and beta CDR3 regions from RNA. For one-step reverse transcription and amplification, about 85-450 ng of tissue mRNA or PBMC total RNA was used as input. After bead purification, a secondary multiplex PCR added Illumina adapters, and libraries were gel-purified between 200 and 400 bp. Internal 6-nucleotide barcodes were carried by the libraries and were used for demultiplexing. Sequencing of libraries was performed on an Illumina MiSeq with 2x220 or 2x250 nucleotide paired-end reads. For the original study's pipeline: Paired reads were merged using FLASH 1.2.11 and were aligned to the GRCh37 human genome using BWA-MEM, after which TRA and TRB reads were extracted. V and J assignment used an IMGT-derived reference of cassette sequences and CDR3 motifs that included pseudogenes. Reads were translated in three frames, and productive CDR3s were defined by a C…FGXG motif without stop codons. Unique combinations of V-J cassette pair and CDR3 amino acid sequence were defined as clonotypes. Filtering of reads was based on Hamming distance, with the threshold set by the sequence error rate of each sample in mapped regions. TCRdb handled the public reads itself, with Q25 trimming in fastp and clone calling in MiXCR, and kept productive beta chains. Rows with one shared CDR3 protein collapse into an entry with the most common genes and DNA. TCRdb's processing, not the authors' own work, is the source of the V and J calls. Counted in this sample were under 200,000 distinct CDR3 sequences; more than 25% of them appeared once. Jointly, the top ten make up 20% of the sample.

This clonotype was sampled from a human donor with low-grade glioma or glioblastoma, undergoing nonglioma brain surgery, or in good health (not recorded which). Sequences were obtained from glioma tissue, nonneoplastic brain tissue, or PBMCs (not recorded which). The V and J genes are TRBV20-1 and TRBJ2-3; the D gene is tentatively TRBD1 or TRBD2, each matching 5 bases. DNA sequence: TGCAGTGCTAGAGGAGGGGCGGGCAGCACAGATACGCAGTATTTT. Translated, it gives CSARGGAGSTDTQYF.